The 8 T cell receptor beta chains given below trace back to one sample, sequenced in a study of T cell repertoires in cytomegalovirus infection. For these receptors, no antigen is known. A single record per CDR3 protein comes from TCRdb applying MiXCR to the reads. The repertoire holds around 750,000 distinct CDR3 sequences, less than 35% seen once, with around 12% in the top ten. Material: cultured CD8+ T cells from PBMCs, obtained from culture after CMV antigen stimulation. These receptors were obtained from a human donor in good health (CMV status not recorded). Some clones in this sample may be carry-over from other donors' samples.

This clonotype was counted between two and nine times. The chain couples TRBV7-9 to TRBJ1-2; D remains ambiguous. The germline gives CDR1 SEHNR, CDR2 FQNEAQ (reference sequence). V lost 5 bases and J 2 bases, leaving 12 bases between the germline ends. The CDR3 consists of 14 residues. In DNA, the CDR3 is TGTGCCAGCAGCCCTCTTCGAGGAAACTATGGCTACACCTTC. Its translation is CASSPLRGNYGYTF.

This clonotype has ten or more counts. The chain joins TRBV12-3 or TRBV12-4 to TRBJ2-1; D gene ambiguous. The V end lost 4 bases, the J end lost 0 bases, and 7 bases lay between the germline ends. The CDR3 spans 14 residues. CDR3 region: CASSSTGSYNEQFF. For the CDR3, the DNA is TGTGCCAGCAGTTCAACGGGCTCCTACAATGAGCAGTTCTTC.

A few counts support this clonotype. The chain carries TRBV19 and TRBJ1-1; D is unclear. There are 13 residues in the CDR3. From germline, CDR1 is LNHDA and CDR2 SQIVND (reference sequence). Trimming removed 3 bases from V and 0 bases from J, with 5 bases in between. CDR3 protein: CASSIQLNTEAFF. CDR3 nucleotides: TGTGCCAGTAGTATTCAATTGAACACTGAAGCTTTCTTT.

The rearrangement links TRBV5-1 to TRBJ2-5; the D is unclear. Germline V gene data show CDR1 as SGHRS and CDR2 as YFSETQ. Trimming removed 3 bases at V and 0 bases at J, with 12 bases between. This CDR3 has 15 residues. The CDR3 reads CASSWQEWYQETQYF. The CDR3 nucleotides read TGCGCCAGCAGCTGGCAGGAATGGTACCAAGAGACCCAGTACTTC.

This clonotype showed up just a few times. This chain connects TRBV6-5 to TRBJ2-7; D uncertain. The CDR3 sequence is 18 residues long. V was shortened by 0 bases and J by 2 bases, with 20 bases between the two germline ends. Germline values: CDR1 MNHEY, CDR2 SVGAGI. The CDR3 protein is CASSYSTTPAQSPYEQYV. CDR3 bases: TGTGCCAGCAGTTACTCCACGACTCCAGCTCAGAGCCCCTACGAGCAGTACGTC.

The sample holds a few counts of this clonotype. The V gene is TRBV19, the J gene TRBJ1-5; D gene unclear. Germline V CDR1 and CDR2: LNHDA, SQIVND (reference sequence). There are 13 residues in the CDR3. V dropped 3 bases and J dropped 9 bases, with 12 bases sitting between them. The CDR3 nucleotides read TGTGCCAGTAGTATTCGGCCTTTGGGGCCCCAGCATTTT. Translated, it gives CASSIRPLGPQHF.

DNA for the CDR3: TGTGCCAGCAGTTACCTCCGGGGGCTACAGGAGGCTTTCTTT. Translating it yields CASSYLRGLQEAFF. The V and J genes are TRBV6-1 and TRBJ1-1; a weak D match, TRBD1 (6 bases). Germline V gene sequence: CDR1 MNHNS, CDR2 SASEGT. This CDR3 comprises 14 residues. V lost 5 bases and J lost 11, with 21 bases in between.

This clonotype has just a few counts. The chain couples TRBV29-1 to TRBJ1-1; 8 nucleotides align to TRBD1. Germline lookup yields CDR1 SQVTM and CDR2 ANQGSEA. The junction had 9 bases not matched to a gene; V was cut back by 4 bases and J by 2 bases. The CDR3 has 15 amino acids. The CDR3 nucleotides read TGCAGCGTTGGACGACAGGGGATTGTTAACACTGAAGCTTTCTTT. Translating it yields CSVGRQGIVNTEAFF.